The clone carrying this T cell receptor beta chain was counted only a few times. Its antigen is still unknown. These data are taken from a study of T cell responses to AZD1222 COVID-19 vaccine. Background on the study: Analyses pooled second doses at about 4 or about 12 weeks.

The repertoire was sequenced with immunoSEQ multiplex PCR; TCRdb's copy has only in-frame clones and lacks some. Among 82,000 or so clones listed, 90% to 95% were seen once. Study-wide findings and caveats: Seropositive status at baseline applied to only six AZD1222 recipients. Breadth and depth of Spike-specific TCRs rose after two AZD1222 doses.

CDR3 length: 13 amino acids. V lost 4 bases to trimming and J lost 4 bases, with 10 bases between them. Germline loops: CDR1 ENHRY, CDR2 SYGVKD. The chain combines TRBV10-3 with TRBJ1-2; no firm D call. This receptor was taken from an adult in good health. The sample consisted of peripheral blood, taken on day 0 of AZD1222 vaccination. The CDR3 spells CAISGDGRYGYTF. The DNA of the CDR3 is TGTGCCATCAGTGGCGACGGTCGCTATGGCTACACCTTC.